This record concerns one T cell receptor (beta chain) sequence. Its antigen remains unidentified. TCRdb's table, derived via immunoSEQ multiplex PCR, lists solely in-frame clones and lacks some. The sample yields 30,000 to 35,000 clones, approximately 90% seen once. The data were obtained in a study of T cell responses to AZD1222 COVID-19 vaccine. Study-wide points: The sample set comprised mostly white British donors with more females, and clonal diversity was possibly underestimated. Baseline seropositivity occurred in only a handful of AZD1222 recipients. The CD4 TCRs associated with vaccination extended across spike and predominated at 160-218 and 743-854.

CDR3 length: 15 amino acids. V was pared by 1 base and J by 4 bases, with 14 bases between. Germline V gene sequence: CDR1 SGDLS, CDR2 YYNGEE. This clonotype was sampled from an adult in good health. The rearrangement links TRBV9 to TRBJ1-2; D is unresolved. The input for sequencing was peripheral blood, taken on day 0 of AZD1222 vaccination. CDR3 residues: CASSVTPDSSYGYTF. CDR3 DNA sequence: TGTGCCAGCAGCGTAACTCCCGATAGCAGCTATGGCTACACCTTC.